These 30 T cell receptor beta chains share one sample of origin, sequenced in a study of blood T cell repertoires in COVID-19. Method: immunoSEQ multiplex PCR; TCRdb's copy keeps in-frame clones and lacks some. The sample has roughly 190,000 clones, roughly 87% seen once. The sample was peripheral blood. These TCRs come from a woman aged 60-75 years with COVID-19, enrolled during active disease.

The chain is built from TRBV16 and TRBJ1-5; 8 bases match TRBD1. Looked up from germline, CDR1 is KGHSY and CDR2 is FQNENV. Trimming at V came to 4 bases and at J to 6 bases, leaving 8 bases not matched to a gene. CDR3 length: 15 amino acids. The chain's CDR3 is CASSPLQGVGQPQHF. CDR3 DNA sequence: TGTGCCAGCAGCCCATTACAGGGGGTAGGTCAGCCCCAGCATTTT.

V usage is TRBV7-3 and J usage is TRBJ1-2; D not certain. The CDR3 spans 12 residues. V was pared by 1 base and J by 4 bases, with 4 bases between. Germline V gene data show CDR1 as SGHTA and CDR2 as FQGTGA. CDR3 DNA sequence: TGTGCCAGCAGCTTAAACGGCTATGGCTACACCTTC. It encodes CASSLNGYGYTF.

The rearrangement links TRBV4-2 to TRBJ2-1, with a possible D match to TRBD1 (5 bases). Trimming shortened V by 0 bases and J by 4 bases, and 10 bases separated the two germline ends. The germline V gene has CDR1 LGHNA and CDR2 YNFKEQ. The CDR3 spans 15 residues. CDR3 nucleotides: TGTGCCAGCAGCCAAGATGGAACAGGTTACAATGAGCAGTTCTTC. Its translation is CASSQDGTGYNEQFF.

J is TRBJ2-7 and V is TRBV28; 10 nucleotides align to TRBD2. The CDR3 loop spans 13 amino acids. Germline values: CDR1 MDHEN, CDR2 SYDVKM. The V segment lost 6 bases and the J segment 3 bases; nucleotides outside the gene matches: 2. The CDR3 is CASRASGSYEQYF. The CDR3 DNA sequence: TGTGCCAGCAGGGCTAGCGGGAGCTACGAGCAGTACTTC.

This clone occurred a few times. The genes are TRBV19 and TRBJ2-7; perhaps TRBD1 as D (6 bases). This CDR3 is built from 13 residues. V was cut by 6 bases and J by 0 bases, with 9 bases left in between. Germline loops: CDR1 LNHDA, CDR2 SQIVND (reference sequence). In nucleotides, the CDR3 is TGTGCCAGTAGGAGGGACAACTCCTACGAGCAGTACTTC. This gives the protein CASRRDNSYEQYF.

The V and J genes are TRBV3-1 (or the pseudogene TRBV3-2) and TRBJ1-1; tentatively, D is TRBD1 (5 bases). Germline assignment: CDR1 LGHDT and CDR2 YNNKEL (reference sequence). V was clipped by 1 base and J by 3 bases, with 9 bases between them. The CDR3 spans 14 residues. CDR3 nucleotide sequence: TGTGCCAGCAGCCAAGGGACCAGGGACACTGAAGCTTTCTTT. This encodes CASSQGTRDTEAFF.

A word on this clone: Other DNA sequences of this sample code for an identical CDR3. The chain recombines TRBV7-3 with TRBJ2-1; 8 bases agree with TRBD2. Germline V CDR1 and CDR2: SGHTA, FQGTGA. The CDR3 has 15 residues. The V and J ends lost 5 bases and 0 bases, in that order; junction bases with no gene match: 3. The CDR3: CASSPSGSSYNEQFF. The CDR3 nucleotides read TGTGCCAGCAGCCCGAGCGGGAGCTCCTACAATGAGCAGTTCTTC.

This clone was picked up one time. The chain combines TRBV29-1 with TRBJ2-7; TRBD1 matches 9 bases. The CDR3 extends over 13 amino acids. J lost 4 bases, V lost 3 bases, and 4 bases had no gene match. Germline CDR1 is SQVTM and CDR2 is ANQGSEA. The CDR3 region is CSVEGQGGYEQYF. DNA for the CDR3: TGCAGCGTTGAGGGACAGGGAGGATACGAGCAGTACTTC.

The rearrangement joins TRBV15 to TRBJ1-4, with a possible D match to TRBD1 (5 bases). The CDR3 is made up of 16 amino acids. Germline V CDR1 and CDR2: LNHNV, YYDKDF (reference sequence). The germline V and J ends were trimmed by 0 bases and 3 bases, with 11 bases remaining between them. The CDR3 sequence is CATSRDPAGPNEKLFF. The CDR3 region has the DNA TGTGCCACCAGCAGAGACCCCGCAGGGCCTAATGAAAAACTGTTTTTT. Combining the CDR3 with reference TRBV15 and TRBJ1-4 gives the whole variable domain DAMVIQNPRYQVTQFGKPVTLSCSQTLNHNVMYWYQQKSSQAPKLLFHYYDKDFNNEADTPDNFQSRRPNTSFCFLDIRSPGLGDTAMYLCATSRDPAGPNEKLFFGSGTQLSVL.

V is TRBV28 and J is TRBJ2-1; D gene uncertain. The CDR3 covers 13 residues. Trimming removed 1 base from V and 3 bases from J, with 4 bases in between. CDR1 and CDR2 (germline): MDHEN, SYDVKM. The CDR3 sequence is CASSLSFYNEQFF. The CDR3 DNA sequence: TGTGCCAGCAGTTTATCCTTCTACAATGAGCAGTTCTTC.

V usage is TRBV7-3 and J usage is TRBJ2-1, with 9 bases aligning to TRBD2. The germline V gene encodes CDR1 SGHTA and CDR2 FQGTGA. The ends lost 0 bases at V and 1 base at J; junction bases unmatched: 1. The CDR3 runs 16 residues. CDR3 nucleotides: TGTGCCAGCAGCTTAACAGCGGGAGGTTCCTACAATGAGCAGTTCTTC. Encoded protein: CASSLTAGGSYNEQFF.

The chain links TRBV28 to TRBJ1-1, with D unclear. CDR3 length: 12 amino acids. Trimming cost V 3 bases and J 6 bases, with 8 bases left between them. CDR1 is MDHEN and CDR2 is SYDVKM in the germline V gene. The CDR3 region is CASSFQVSEAFF. For the CDR3, the DNA is TGTGCCAGCAGTTTCCAGGTTTCTGAAGCTTTCTTT.

J is TRBJ1-5 and V is TRBV6-5; the D is unclear. This CDR3 comprises 13 residues. V lost 6 bases and J lost 3, with 9 bases in between. Germline V gives CDR1 MNHEY, CDR2 SVGAGI. The CDR3 DNA sequence: TGTGCCAGCAGCGGAGGATTCAATCAGCCCCAGCATTTT. Its protein is CASSGGFNQPQHF.

The V gene is TRBV28, the J gene TRBJ1-5, with D possibly being TRBD1 (5 bases). V dropped 7 bases and J dropped 6 bases, with 13 bases sitting between them. Germline CDR1 is MDHEN and CDR2 is SYDVKM. The CDR3 is made up of 13 amino acids. CDR3 nucleotide sequence: TGTGCCAGCACCCAGAAGGGGCGTCAGCCCCAGCATTTT. Protein product: CASTQKGRQPQHF.

This clone occurred a few times. The chain employs TRBV5-5 and TRBJ2-1; D is possibly TRBD1 (6 bases). This CDR3 has 15 amino acids. With 3 bases removed from V and 1 base from J, the gap between germline ends came to 11 bases. Per germline, CDR1 SGHKS and CDR2 YYEKEE (reference sequence). This chain's CDR3 is CASSSTGISYNEQFF. CDR3 nucleotides: TGTGCCAGCAGCTCAACAGGGATATCCTACAATGAGCAGTTCTTC.

The rearrangement uses TRBV24-1 and TRBJ2-3, with a possible D match to TRBD2 (5 bases). The CDR3 contains 14 residues. The ends were cut back, 5 bases at V and 2 bases at J, with 10 bases in the middle. The V gene's germline CDR1 is KGHDR and CDR2 SFDVKD. CDR3 residues: CATSAEGHTDTQYF. DNA for the CDR3: TGTGCCACCAGTGCTGAGGGCCACACAGATACGCAGTATTTT.

The chain carries TRBV4-3 and TRBJ2-7, with a weak D call TRBD2 (6 bases). Trimming left V 4 bases short and J 4 bases short, with 11 bases between. Germline lookup yields CDR1 LGHNA and CDR2 YSLEER. CDR3 size: 13 residues. Here the CDR3 DNA reads TGCGCCAGCAGCCCCATGGCGGGATACGAGCAGTACTTC. Its protein is CASSPMAGYEQYF.

The genes are TRBV5-4 and TRBJ1-1; no firm D call. CDR3 size: 13 residues. Looked up from germline, CDR1 is SGHNT and CDR2 is YYREEE (reference sequence). V was trimmed by 4 bases and J by 4 bases, leaving 11 bases between them. This CDR3 is CASSLRRGTEAFF. The CDR3 nucleotides read TGTGCCAGCAGCCTGAGGAGAGGCACTGAAGCTTTCTTT.

The chain employs TRBV6-5 and TRBJ1-6; 9 positions agree with TRBD1. Germline V gene data show CDR1 as MNHEY and CDR2 as SVGAGI. CDR3 length: 13 amino acids. The trim removed 8 bases at V and 9 bases at J, leaving 5 bases unmatched. The CDR3 DNA reads as TGTGCCAGCTGGACAGGGGACGGTTCACCCCTCCACTTT. It specifies CASWTGDGSPLHF.

The chain carries TRBV5-8 and TRBJ1-5, with 9 bases fitting TRBD1. Per germline, CDR1 SGHTS and CDR2 YDEGEE. The trim removed 3 bases at V and 2 bases at J, leaving 3 bases unmatched. The CDR3 spans 15 residues. The CDR3 is CASSYRGQGNQPQHF. The CDR3 nucleotides read TGTGCCAGCAGCTACAGGGGGCAGGGCAATCAGCCCCAGCATTTT.

V and J are TRBV5-1 and TRBJ1-2; D gene uncertain. V was shortened by 4 bases and J by 4 bases, with 11 bases between the two germline ends. CDR3 length: 13 amino acids. CDR1 and CDR2 (germline): SGHRS, YFSETQ. CDR3 in DNA: TGCGCCAGCAGCCTAGACGCCATCTATGGCTACACCTTC. It specifies CASSLDAIYGYTF.

This clone occurred once. The V call is TRBV7-9, the J call TRBJ1-2; 8 bases fit TRBD1. Trimming took 2 bases from V and 3 from J; bases not matched to a gene: 14. The CDR3 runs 18 residues. Germline CDR1 is SEHNR and CDR2 is FQNEAQ (reference sequence). This chain's CDR3 is CASSLRGQGTAYDYGYTF. The CDR3, as DNA: TGTGCCAGCAGCTTACGCGGACAGGGAACGGCATATGACTATGGCTACACCTTC.

In this sample, this clone turned up a few times. CDR3 sequence (DNA): TGTGCCAGCAGCTTGGTCACAGGGAAAGAGACCCAGTACTTC. This sequence encodes CASSLVTGKETQYF. The rearrangement joins TRBV5-5 to TRBJ2-5, with D possibly being TRBD1 (6 bases). The ends were cut back, 0 bases at V and 3 bases at J, with 9 bases in the middle. CDR1 and CDR2 (germline): SGHKS, YYEKEE (reference sequence). The CDR3 sequence is 14 residues long.

This clone has more than one count but fewer than ten. The chain uses TRBV5-4 and TRBJ2-7, with a tentative D call TRBD2 (6 bases). The V end lost 1 base, the J end lost 2 bases, and 10 bases lay between the germline ends. CDR1 is SGHNT and CDR2 is YYREEE in the germline V gene (reference sequence). The CDR3 totals 14 residues. This CDR3 reads CASSLIGEAYEQYF. CDR3 nucleotides: TGTGCCAGCAGCTTGATCGGGGAGGCCTACGAGCAGTACTTC.

The sample holds one count of this clone. The chain is built from TRBV7-2 and TRBJ2-7, with 7 bases matching TRBD1. Germline assignment: CDR1 SGHTA and CDR2 FQGNSA. Unmatched junction bases numbered 2, after V lost 3 bases and J lost 6 bases. The CDR3 is 12 residues long. The CDR3 region has the DNA TGTGCCAGCAGCTTTAAGGGGGCCGAGCAGTACTTC. The encoded protein is CASSFKGAEQYF.

This clone was observed a handful of times. The V call is TRBV19, the J call TRBJ1-5, with a tentative D call TRBD1 (6 bases). The germline V and J ends were trimmed by 6 bases and 2 bases, with 14 bases remaining between them. This CDR3 is 15 amino acids long. Per the germline V gene, CDR1 is LNHDA and CDR2 is SQIVND (reference sequence). The CDR3 is CASSPGRGGNQPQHF. The CDR3, as DNA: TGTGCCAGTAGCCCCGGCAGGGGAGGCAATCAGCCCCAGCATTTT.

The genes are TRBV6-6 and TRBJ1-4; 9 bases fit TRBD1. After removal of 7 bases from V and 4 bases from J, the junction contained 7 bases not matched to a gene. Per the germline V gene, CDR1 is MNHNY and CDR2 is SVGAGI (reference sequence). CDR3 length: 15 residues. Written as DNA, the CDR3 is TGTGCCAGCAACCGACAGGGGGTGCGTAATGAAAAACTGTTTTTT. It specifies CASNRQGVRNEKLFF.

The V and J genes are TRBV4-1 and TRBJ2-1; the D gene is possibly TRBD2 (5 bases). Germline CDR1 is MGHRA and CDR2 is YSYEKL. Trimming took off 3 bases at V and 0 bases at J, with 12 bases between the two ends. This CDR3 contains 16 residues. Here the CDR3 reads CASSHDSASSYNEQFF. The DNA for the CDR3 is TGCGCCAGCAGCCATGATAGCGCCAGCTCCTACAATGAGCAGTTCTTC.

The CDR3 coding sequence is TGCAGCGTTTGTACAGGACGTCGTGGCTACGAGCAGTACGTC. This gives the protein CSVCTGRRGYEQYV. This chain links TRBV29-1 with TRBJ2-7; TRBD1 might be the D (5 bases). Germline values: CDR1 SQVTM, CDR2 ANQGSEA. The germline V and J ends were trimmed by 5 bases and 3 bases, with 17 bases remaining between them. CDR3 size: 14 residues.

The chain links TRBV10-1 to TRBJ1-5; D unresolved. Germline CDR1 reads WNHNN; CDR2 reads SYGVQD (reference sequence). The CDR3 length is 15 residues. Trimming removed 11 bases from V and 0 bases from J, with 17 bases in between. The CDR3 sequence: CAPRARENSNQPQHF. The CDR3 nucleotides are TGCGCCCCGAGGGCAAGAGAGAATAGCAATCAGCCCCAGCATTTT.